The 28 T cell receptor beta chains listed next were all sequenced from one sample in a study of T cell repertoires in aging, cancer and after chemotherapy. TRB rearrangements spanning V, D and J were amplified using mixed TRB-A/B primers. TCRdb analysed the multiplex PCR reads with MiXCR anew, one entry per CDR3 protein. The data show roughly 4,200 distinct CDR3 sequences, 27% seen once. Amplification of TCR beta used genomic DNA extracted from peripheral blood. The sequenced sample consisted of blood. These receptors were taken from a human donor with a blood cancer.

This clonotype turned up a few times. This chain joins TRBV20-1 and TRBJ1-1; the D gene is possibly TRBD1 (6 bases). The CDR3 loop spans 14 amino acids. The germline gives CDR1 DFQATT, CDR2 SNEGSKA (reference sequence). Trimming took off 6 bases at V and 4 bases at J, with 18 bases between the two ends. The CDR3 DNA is TGCAGTGCCCGAGGGGGTTGGAAGACCACTGAAGCTTTCTTT. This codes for CSARGGWKTTEAFF.

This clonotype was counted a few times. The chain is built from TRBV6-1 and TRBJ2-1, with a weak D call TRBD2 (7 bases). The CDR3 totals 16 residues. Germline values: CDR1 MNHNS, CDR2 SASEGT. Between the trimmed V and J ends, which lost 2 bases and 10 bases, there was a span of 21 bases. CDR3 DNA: TGTGCCAGCAGTGAATGGGTGGCGGGGGCCTCAAGGGAGCAGTTCTTC. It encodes CASSEWVAGASREQFF.

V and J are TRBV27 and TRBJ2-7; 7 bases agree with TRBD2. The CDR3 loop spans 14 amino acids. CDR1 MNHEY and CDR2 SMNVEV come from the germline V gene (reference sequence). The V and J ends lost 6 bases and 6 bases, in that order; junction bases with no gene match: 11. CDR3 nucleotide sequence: TGTGCCAGCAGGCCCCCAGCGGGATGGGGCGAGCAGTACTTC. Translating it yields CASRPPAGWGEQYF.

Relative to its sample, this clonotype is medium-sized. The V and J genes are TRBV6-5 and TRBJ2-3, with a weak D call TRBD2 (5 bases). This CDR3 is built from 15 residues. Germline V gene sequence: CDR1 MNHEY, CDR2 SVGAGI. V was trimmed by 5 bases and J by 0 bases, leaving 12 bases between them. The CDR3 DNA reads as TGTGCCAGCAGTCGGGTTGCGGGCAGCACAGATACGCAGTATTTT. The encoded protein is CASSRVAGSTDTQYF.

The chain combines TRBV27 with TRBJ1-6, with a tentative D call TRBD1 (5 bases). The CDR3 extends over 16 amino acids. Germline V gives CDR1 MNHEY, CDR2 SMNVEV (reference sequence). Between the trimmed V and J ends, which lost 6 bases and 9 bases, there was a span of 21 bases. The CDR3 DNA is TGTGCCAGCAGGGCCGGTGGGGGGGGTCAAGGTTCACCCCTCCACTTT. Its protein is CASRAGGGGQGSPLHF.

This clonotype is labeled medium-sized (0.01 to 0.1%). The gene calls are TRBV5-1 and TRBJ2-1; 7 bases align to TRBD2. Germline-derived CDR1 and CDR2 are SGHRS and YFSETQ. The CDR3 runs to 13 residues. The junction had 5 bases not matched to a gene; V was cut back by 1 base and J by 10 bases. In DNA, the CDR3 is TGCGCCAGCAGCTTGAGCGGGGATCGGGAGCAGTTCTTC. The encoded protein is CASSLSGDREQFF.

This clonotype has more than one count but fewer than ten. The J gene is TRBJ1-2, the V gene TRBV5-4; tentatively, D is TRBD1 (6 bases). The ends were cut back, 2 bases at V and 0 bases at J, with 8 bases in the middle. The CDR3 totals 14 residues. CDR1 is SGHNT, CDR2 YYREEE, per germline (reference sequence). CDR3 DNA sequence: TGTGCCAGCAGCTTAGGGGGAACTAACTATGGCTACACCTTC. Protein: CASSLGGTNYGYTF.

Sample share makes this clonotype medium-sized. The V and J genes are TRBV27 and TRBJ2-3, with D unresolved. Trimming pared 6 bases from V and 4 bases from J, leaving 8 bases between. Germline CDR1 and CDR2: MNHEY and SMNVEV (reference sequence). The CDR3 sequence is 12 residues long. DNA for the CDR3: TGTGCCAGCAGGGCGATGGCAGATACGCAGTATTTT. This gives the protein CASRAMADTQYF.

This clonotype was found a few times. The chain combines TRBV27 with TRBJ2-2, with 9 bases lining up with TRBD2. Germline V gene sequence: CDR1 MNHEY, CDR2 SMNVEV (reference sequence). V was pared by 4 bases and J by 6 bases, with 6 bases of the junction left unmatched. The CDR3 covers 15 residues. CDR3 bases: TGTGCCAGCAGTTGGGCGGGAGGGTCTGCCGGGGAGCTGTTTTTT. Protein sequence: CASSWAGGSAGELFF.

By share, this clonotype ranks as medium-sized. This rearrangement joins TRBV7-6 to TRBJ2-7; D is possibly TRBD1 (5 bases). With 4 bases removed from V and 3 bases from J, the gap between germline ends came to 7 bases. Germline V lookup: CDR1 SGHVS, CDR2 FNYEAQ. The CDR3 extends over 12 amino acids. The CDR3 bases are TGTGCCAGCAGCTCGACAGTCTACGAGCAGTACTTC. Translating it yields CASSSTVYEQYF.

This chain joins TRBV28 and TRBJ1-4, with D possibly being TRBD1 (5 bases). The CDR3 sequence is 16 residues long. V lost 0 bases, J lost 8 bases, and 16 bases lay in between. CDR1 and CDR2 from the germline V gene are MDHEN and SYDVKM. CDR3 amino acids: CASSLWRGGTEEKLFF. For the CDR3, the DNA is TGTGCCAGCAGTTTATGGCGGGGGGGGACGGAAGAAAAACTGTTTTTT.

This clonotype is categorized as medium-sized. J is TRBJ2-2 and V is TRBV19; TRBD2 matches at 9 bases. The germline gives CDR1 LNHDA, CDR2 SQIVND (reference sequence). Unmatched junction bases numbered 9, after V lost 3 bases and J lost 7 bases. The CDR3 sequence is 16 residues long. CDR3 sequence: CASSMGAGGRVGELFF. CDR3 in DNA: TGTGCCAGTAGTATGGGGGCGGGAGGGCGCGTCGGGGAGCTGTTTTTT.

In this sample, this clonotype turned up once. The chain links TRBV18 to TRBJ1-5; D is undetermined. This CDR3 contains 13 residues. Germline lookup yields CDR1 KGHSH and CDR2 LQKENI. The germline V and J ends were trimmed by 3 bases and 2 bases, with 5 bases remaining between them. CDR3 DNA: TGTGCCAGCTCACCTCGAGGCAATCAGCCCCAGCATTTT. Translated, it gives CASSPRGNQPQHF.

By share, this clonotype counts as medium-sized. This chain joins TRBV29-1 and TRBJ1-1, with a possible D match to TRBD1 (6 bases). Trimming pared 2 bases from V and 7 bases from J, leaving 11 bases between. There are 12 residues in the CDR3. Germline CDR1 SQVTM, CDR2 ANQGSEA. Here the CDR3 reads CSVEQGTGEAFF. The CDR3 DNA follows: TGCAGCGTTGAACAGGGGACCGGTGAAGCTTTCTTT. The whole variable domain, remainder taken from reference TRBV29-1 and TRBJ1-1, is SAVISQKPSRDICQRGTSLTIQCQVDSQVTMMFWYRQQPGQSLTLIATANQGSEATYESGFVIDKFPISRPNLTFSTLTVSNMSPEDSSIYLCSVEQGTGEAFFGQGTRLTVV.

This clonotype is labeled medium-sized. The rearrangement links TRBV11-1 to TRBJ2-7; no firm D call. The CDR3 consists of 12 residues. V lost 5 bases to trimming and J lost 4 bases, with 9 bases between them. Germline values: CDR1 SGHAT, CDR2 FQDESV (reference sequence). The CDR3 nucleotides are TGTGCCAGCAGCCCTAGGGCTTACGAGCAGTACTTC. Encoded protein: CASSPRAYEQYF.

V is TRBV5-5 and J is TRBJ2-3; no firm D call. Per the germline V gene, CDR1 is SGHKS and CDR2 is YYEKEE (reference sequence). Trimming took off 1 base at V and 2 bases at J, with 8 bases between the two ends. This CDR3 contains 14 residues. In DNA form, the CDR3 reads TGTGCCAGCAGCTTGAACGGGTACACAGATACGCAGTATTTT. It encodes CASSLNGYTDTQYF.

The CDR3 protein is CASRPLIGQNNSPLHF. The CDR3 DNA is TGTGCCAGCAGACCCCTCATCGGGCAAAATAATTCACCCCTCCACTTT. This sequence joins TRBV28 and TRBJ1-6; D uncertain. Between the trimmed V and J ends, which lost 6 bases and 5 bases, there was a span of 17 bases. The CDR3 spans 16 residues. Per germline, CDR1 MDHEN and CDR2 SYDVKM.

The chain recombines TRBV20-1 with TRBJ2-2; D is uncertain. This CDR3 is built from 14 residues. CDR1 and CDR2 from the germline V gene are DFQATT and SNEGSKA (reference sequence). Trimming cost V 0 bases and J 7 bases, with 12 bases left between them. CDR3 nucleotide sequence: TGCAGTGCTAGAGATCCCCGGGTAGGCGGGGAGCTGTTTTTT. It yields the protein CSARDPRVGGELFF.

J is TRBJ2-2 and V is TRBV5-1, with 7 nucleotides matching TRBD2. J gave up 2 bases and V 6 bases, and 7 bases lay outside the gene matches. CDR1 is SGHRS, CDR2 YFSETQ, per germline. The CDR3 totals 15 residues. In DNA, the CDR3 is TGCGCCAGCACAAAAAGCGGGACTAACACCGGGGAGCTGTTTTTT. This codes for CASTKSGTNTGELFF.

Written as DNA, the CDR3 is TGCGCCAGCAGCTTGGGACGGACAACCTACGAGCAGTACTTC. Its translation is CASSLGRTTYEQYF. The chain combines TRBV5-1 with TRBJ2-7; tentative D call: TRBD1 (5 bases). The CDR3 is made up of 14 amino acids. V lost 0 bases, J lost 2 bases, and 9 bases lay in between. CDR1 is SGHRS, CDR2 YFSETQ, per germline. The whole variable domain, remainder taken from reference TRBV5-1 and TRBJ2-7, is KAGVTQTPRYLIKTRGQQVTLSCSPISGHRSVSWYQQTPGQGLQFLFEYFSETQRNKGNFPGRFSGRQFSNSRSEMNVSTLELGDSALYLCASSLGRTTYEQYFGPGTRLTVT.

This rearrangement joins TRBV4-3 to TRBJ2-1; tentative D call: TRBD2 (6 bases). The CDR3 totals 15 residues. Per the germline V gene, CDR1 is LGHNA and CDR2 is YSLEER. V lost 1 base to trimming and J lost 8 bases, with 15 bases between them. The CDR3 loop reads CASSQGAGRVHEQFF. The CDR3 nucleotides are TGCGCCAGCAGCCAAGGGGCGGGGCGGGTGCATGAGCAGTTCTTC.

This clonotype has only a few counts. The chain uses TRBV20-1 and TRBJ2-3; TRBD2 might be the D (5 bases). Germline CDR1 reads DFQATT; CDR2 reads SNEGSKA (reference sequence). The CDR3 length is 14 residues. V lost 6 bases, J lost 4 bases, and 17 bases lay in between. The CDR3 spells CSAPPGIVSDTQYF. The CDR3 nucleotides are TGCAGTGCCCCCCCGGGAATCGTTTCAGATACGCAGTATTTT.

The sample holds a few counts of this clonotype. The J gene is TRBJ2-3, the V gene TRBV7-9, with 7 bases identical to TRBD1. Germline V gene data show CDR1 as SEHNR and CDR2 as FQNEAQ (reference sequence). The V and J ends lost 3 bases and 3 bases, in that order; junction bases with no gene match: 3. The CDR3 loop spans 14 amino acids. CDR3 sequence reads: CASSFHRGTDTQYF. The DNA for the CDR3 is TGTGCCAGCAGCTTCCACAGGGGAACAGATACGCAGTATTTT.

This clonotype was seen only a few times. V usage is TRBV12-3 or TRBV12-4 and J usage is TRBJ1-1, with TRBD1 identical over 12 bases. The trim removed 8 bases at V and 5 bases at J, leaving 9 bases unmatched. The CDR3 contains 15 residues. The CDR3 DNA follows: TGTGCCAGCTCCCGTCCGGGACAGGGGGCTACTGAAGCTTTCTTT. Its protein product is CASSRPGQGATEAFF.

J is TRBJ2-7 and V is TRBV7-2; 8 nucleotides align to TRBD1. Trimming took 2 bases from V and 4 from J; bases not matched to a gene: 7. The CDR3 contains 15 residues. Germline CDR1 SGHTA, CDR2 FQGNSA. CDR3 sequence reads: CASSLPGQVYYEQYF. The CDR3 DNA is TGTGCCAGCAGCTTACCGGGACAGGTGTATTACGAGCAGTACTTC.

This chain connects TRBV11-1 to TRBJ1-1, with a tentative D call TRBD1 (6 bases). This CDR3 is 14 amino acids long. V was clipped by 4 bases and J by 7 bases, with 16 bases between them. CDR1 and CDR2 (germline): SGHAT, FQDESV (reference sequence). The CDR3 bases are TGTGCCAGCAGCTCCCCCGGGACAACTTTTGAAGCTTTCTTT. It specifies CASSSPGTTFEAFF.

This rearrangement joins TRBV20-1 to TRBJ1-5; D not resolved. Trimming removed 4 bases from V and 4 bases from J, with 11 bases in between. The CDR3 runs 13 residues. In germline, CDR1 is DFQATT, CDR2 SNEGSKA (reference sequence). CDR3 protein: CSANPDGNQPQHF. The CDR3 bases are TGCAGTGCTAATCCGGACGGTAATCAGCCCCAGCATTTT.

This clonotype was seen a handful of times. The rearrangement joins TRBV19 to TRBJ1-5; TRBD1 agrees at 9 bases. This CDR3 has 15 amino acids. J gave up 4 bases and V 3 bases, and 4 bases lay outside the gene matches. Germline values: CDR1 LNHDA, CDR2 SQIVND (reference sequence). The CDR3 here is CASSIPGTGNQPQHF. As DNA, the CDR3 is TGTGCCAGTAGTATCCCCGGGACAGGGAATCAGCCCCAGCATTTT.